This TCR beta chain was profiled in a study of CD8 T cells in Susac syndrome (dated by TCRdb to about 2019). For the wider study: The study used repertoire sequencing to test whether antigen drove CD8+ T cell activation and differentiation in Susac syndrome. The study compared CD8+ T cell repertoire clonality among 12 healthy donors, roughly 14 Susac syndrome patients and roughly 16 multiple sclerosis patients. Here is what the overall study found, with its caveats: The number of individuals in the TCR sequencing and HLA analysis was recognized as being relatively small.

RNA was extracted with the RNeasy kit and roughly 0.45 to 1 ug was reverse transcribed using random hexamers. The immunoSEQ multiplex PCR assay, which covers 54 Vbeta and 13 Jbeta segments, was used to amplify TCR beta CDR3 regions. Bias from PCR amplification was corrected by using a synthetic template baseline for primer optimization and for computational correction. The original pipeline was this. Only productive sequences were kept, with reads annotated to V, D and J genes according to IMGT and analyzed in immunoSEQ Analyzer. To calculate clonality, Shannon entropy was normalized by log2 of the number of productive unique sequences and then subtracted from one. For each patient and control, public and private clones were evaluated among the 100 most prevalent clones. A clone was defined as Susac-specific if it was absent from the healthy and MS cohorts, from roughly 990 published viral clones and from other ImmuneACCESS disease sequences. The public reads were reprocessed in TCRdb via fastp at Q25 and MiXCR, keeping in-frame beta chains. Identical CDR3 protein sequences are pooled into one entry, listed with their most common genes and DNA. None of the V and J calls come from the authors' own analysis; TCRdb made them. The sample table holds some 300,000 distinct CDR3 sequences, of which approximately 85% were seen once. Roughly 0.21% of the sample rests with the top ten.

Concerning this clonotype itself: Its binding antigen is unknown. No base quality information exists; no much larger clone differs at one position.

As encoded in the germline V gene, CDR1 is MGHDK while CDR2 is SYGVNS. There are 11 amino acids in the CDR3, from cysteine to phenylalanine inclusive. Just CDR3 DNA is preserved here, 33 bases in frame from base 1. V is cut by 6 bases and J by 2 bases, and the space between the germline ends is 4 bases. High-throughput TCR beta sequencing profiled peripheral blood CD8+ and CD4+ T cells from healthy donors, Susac syndrome patients and multiple sclerosis patients. Treatment-naive patients with stable or active relapsing-remitting disease fulfilling revised McDonald criteria were used as multiple sclerosis controls. CD8+ TEMRA cells were enriched by FACS, while bulk CD8+ and CD4+ T cells were purified by magnetic negative isolation. Blood was drawn into EDTA tubes, processed within 24 hours, and PBMCs were isolated by density gradient centrifugation. PBMCs destined for TCR sequencing were cryopreserved in liquid nitrogen and later thawed in a 37 °C water bath. The sorted or isolated CD4+, CD8+ and CD8+ TEMRA cells had a purity of 90% or higher.

The sequenced sample was CD8+ T cells from PBMCs. The sequence joins TRBV25-1 to TRBJ2-5; the D gene is not confidently resolved. The TCR originated in a human donor with multiple sclerosis. The DNA reads as follows: TGTGCCAGCAGGGAGCAAGAGACCCAGTACTTC. This gives the protein CASREQETQYF.